This T cell receptor (beta chain) was captured by sequencing in a study of CD8+CD57+ T cells in acquired aplastic anemia. Study context: Across the sorted CD4+ and CD8+ cells, DNA amounts averaged around 3.2 ug. Notes on the study in general: Patients and healthy controls showed no significant CD8+ Simpson's diversity difference. Patients and controls shared some 30 CD8+ CDR3 sequences, highly expressed in patients.

The CDR3 runs to 15 residues. The ends were cut back, 0 bases at V and 5 bases at J, with 14 bases in the middle. Per the germline V gene, CDR1 is SGDLS and CDR2 is YYNGEE. Genomic DNA acted as the template from which TCR beta VDJ combination and CDR3 sequence profiling were carried out. A single record per CDR3 protein comes from TCRdb applying MiXCR to the reads. The sample lists 250,000 to 300,000 distinct CDR3 sequences, 55% to 65% seen once, with around 7.6% in the top ten. A remark on this clonotype: What it recognizes is unknown.

The source of this sequence is a human donor with severe aplastic anemia or a healthy control (not recorded which). Sequencing used sorted CD4+, CD8+, or CD8+CD57+ T cells (not recorded which) from PBMCs. V usage is TRBV9 and J usage is TRBJ1-1; possibly TRBD1 for D (5 bases). CDR3: CASSVGAGSRTEAFF. The DNA of the CDR3 is TGTGCCAGCAGCGTAGGAGCAGGGTCGAGAACTGAAGCTTTCTTT.